The TCR beta chain described here comes from a study of radiation and T cells in renal cell carcinoma. Assay: immunoSEQ multiplex PCR; the TCRdb copy retains only in-frame clones and omits some. Counted here are some 100,000 clones, under 90% occurring once; the ten biggest clones make up roughly 6%. The time point is: baseline pretreatment blood. Treatment specified: 15 Gy SBRT to primary tumor, nephrectomy 4 weeks later. The TCR was taken from a man in his 60s with renal cell carcinoma. The specimen was blood, collected from a patient whose treatment included radiotherapy and nephrectomy.

The CDR3 coding sequence is TGTGCCAGCAGCACCGGACTAGCGGCCTACAATGAGCAGTTCTTC. It translates to CASSTGLAAYNEQFF. The chain recombines TRBV5-4 with TRBJ2-1; 10 bases agree with TRBD2. Germline V gives CDR1 SGHNT, CDR2 YYREEE (reference sequence). The CDR3 is 15 amino acids. The J segment lost 2 bases and the V segment lost 4 bases, leaving 3 bases of the junction unmatched.